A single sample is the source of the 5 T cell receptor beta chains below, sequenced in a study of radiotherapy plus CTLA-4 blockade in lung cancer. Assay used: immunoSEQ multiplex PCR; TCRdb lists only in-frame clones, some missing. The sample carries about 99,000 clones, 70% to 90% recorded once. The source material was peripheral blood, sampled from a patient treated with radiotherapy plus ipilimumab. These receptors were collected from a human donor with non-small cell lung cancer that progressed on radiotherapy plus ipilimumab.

DNA for the CDR3: TGTGCCAGCAGTTACGGGCAGGCAACTAATGAAAAACTGTTTTTT. It is translated as CASSYGQATNEKLFF. The V and J genes are TRBV6-6 and TRBJ1-4; D unresolved. With 2 bases removed from V and 0 bases from J, the gap between germline ends came to 7 bases. CDR3 length equals 15 residues. Germline CDR1 reads MNHNY; CDR2 reads SVGAGI (reference sequence).

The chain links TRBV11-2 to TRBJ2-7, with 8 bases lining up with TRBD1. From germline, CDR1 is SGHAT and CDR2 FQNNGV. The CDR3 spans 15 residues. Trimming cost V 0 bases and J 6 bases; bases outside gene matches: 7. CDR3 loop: CASSLDGQGMIEQYF. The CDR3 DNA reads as TGTGCCAGCAGCTTAGACGGACAGGGAATGATCGAGCAGTACTTC.

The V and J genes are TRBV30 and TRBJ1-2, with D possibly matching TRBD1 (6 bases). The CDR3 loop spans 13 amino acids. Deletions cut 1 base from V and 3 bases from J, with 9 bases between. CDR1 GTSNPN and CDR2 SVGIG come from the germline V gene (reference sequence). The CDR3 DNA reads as TGTGCCTGGAGTGCCAGGGGAGACTATGGCTACACCTTC. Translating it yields CAWSARGDYGYTF.

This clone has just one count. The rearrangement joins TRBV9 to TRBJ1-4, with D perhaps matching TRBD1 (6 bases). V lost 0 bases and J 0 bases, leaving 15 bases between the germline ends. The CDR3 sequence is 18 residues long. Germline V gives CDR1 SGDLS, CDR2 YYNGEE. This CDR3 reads CASSVAPTGTSTNEKLFF. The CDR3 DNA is TGTGCCAGCAGCGTAGCTCCGACAGGAACATCAACTAATGAAAAACTGTTTTTT.

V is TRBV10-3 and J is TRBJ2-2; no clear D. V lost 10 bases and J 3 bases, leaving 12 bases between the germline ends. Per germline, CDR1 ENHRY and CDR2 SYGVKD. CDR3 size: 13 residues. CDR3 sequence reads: CATSASDTGELFF. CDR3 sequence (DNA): TGTGCCACCAGCGCGTCGGACACCGGGGAGCTGTTTTTT.